This T cell receptor beta chain is drawn from a study of blood T cells in healthy people across ages. This clonotype has at least ten counts. V lost 5 bases, J lost 2 bases, and 10 bases lay in between. The CDR3 runs 13 residues. Per the germline V gene, CDR1 is MNHEY and CDR2 is SMNVEV (reference sequence). Primers used in a second PCR of roughly 6 to 11 cycles were a sample-barcoded 5' primer and a J-beta primer mix. From the 5' RACE reads, TCRdb called clonotypes with MiXCR, one entry per CDR3 protein. Here the sample spans about 780,000 distinct CDR3 sequences, about 47% being singletons. The source is a man older than 75 in good health. The sample consisted of blood. The chain combines TRBV27 with TRBJ2-7, with D possibly being TRBD1 (6 bases). This chain's CDR3 is CASSPRTAYEQYF. CDR3 DNA: TGTGCCAGCAGTCCAAGGACAGCCTACGAGCAGTACTTC.